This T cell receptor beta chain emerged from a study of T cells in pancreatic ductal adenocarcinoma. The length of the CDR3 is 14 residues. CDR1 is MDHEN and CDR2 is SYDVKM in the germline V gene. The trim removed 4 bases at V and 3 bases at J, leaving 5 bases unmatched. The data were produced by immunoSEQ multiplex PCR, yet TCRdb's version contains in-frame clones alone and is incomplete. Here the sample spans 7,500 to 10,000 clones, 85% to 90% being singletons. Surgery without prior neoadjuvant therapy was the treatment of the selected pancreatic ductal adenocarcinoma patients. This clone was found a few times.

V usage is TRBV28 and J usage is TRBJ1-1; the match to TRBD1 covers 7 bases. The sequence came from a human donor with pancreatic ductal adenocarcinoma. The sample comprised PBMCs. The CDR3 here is CASSYGQVYTEAFF. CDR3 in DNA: TGTGCCAGCAGTTATGGACAGGTTTACACTGAAGCTTTCTTT.